The 8 T cell receptor beta chains in this list originate from one sample, sequenced in a study of blood T cell repertoires in COVID-19. This table comes from immunoSEQ multiplex PCR, and its TCRdb copy is limited to in-frame clones, with some not included. The sample has around 120,000 clones; over 70% are singletons. Sequencing input: peripheral blood. Receptor source: a man in his sixties or seventies with acute or convalescent COVID-19.

This chain uses TRBV6-5 with TRBJ2-7; D perhaps matches TRBD2 (5 bases). With 3 bases removed from V and 1 base from J, the gap between germline ends came to 16 bases. The CDR3 length is 16 residues. Per germline, CDR1 MNHEY and CDR2 SVGAGI. The DNA of the CDR3 is TGTGCCAGCAGTTATATGGGAGAGACGGTATCCTACGAGCAGTACTTC. This sequence encodes CASSYMGETVSYEQYF.

The chain employs TRBV14 and TRBJ2-1; 12 nucleotides match TRBD1. The length of the CDR3 is 15 residues. Germline CDR1 is SGHDN and CDR2 is FVKESK. The V and J ends lost 4 bases and 7 bases, in that order; junction bases with no gene match: 5. This CDR3 reads CASSLGQGAANEQFF. Written as DNA, the CDR3 is TGTGCCAGCAGCCTGGGACAGGGGGCTGCTAATGAGCAGTTCTTC.

This clone came up a few times. This chain connects TRBV7-5 to TRBJ1-2; the table calls TRBD1, which could not be checked here. TRBV7-5 is assigned pseudogene status. The CDR3 length is 13 residues. For the CDR3, the DNA is TGTGCCAGAAGCTTACCCCCAGGGAATGGCTACACCTTC. Protein: CARSLPPGNGYTF.

This clone was observed a few times. The rearrangement joins TRBV4-1 to TRBJ1-2; D call uncertain. V was trimmed by 1 base and J by 3 bases, leaving 12 bases between them. The CDR3 has 15 amino acids. CDR1 is MGHRA, CDR2 YSYEKL, per germline. CDR3 nucleotide sequence: TGCGCCAGCAGCCAAGTAGGTGCGGCGCACTATGGCTACACCTTC. Amino acid sequence: CASSQVGAAHYGYTF.

The chain links TRBV30 to TRBJ1-5; tentatively, D is TRBD1 (5 bases). The CDR3 spans 14 residues. Germline CDR1 and CDR2: GTSNPN and SVGIG (reference sequence). V lost 5 bases and J 6 bases, leaving 17 bases between the germline ends. The CDR3 sequence is CAWGHLSGGQPQHF. The DNA of the CDR3 is TGTGCCTGGGGACATTTAAGTGGAGGTCAGCCCCAGCATTTT.

As to this clone: The junction and the germline gene differ at one end; a read error may be behind it. The J gene is TRBJ1-2, the V gene TRBV6-5; D is unresolved. This CDR3 has 15 residues. CDR1 is MNHEY and CDR2 is SVGAGI in the germline V gene. The CDR3 coding sequence is TGTGCTAGCAGTTACTCGTCCCGACAAGACTATGGCTACACCTTC. This sequence encodes CASSYSSRQDYGYTF.

This chain links TRBV7-9 with TRBJ1-5; D gene uncertain. Germline values: CDR1 SEHNR, CDR2 FQNEAQ (reference sequence). The CDR3 covers 14 residues. V dropped 1 base and J dropped 3 bases, with 7 bases sitting between them. CDR3 sequence (DNA): TGTGCCAGCAGCTTAGGAGGGATCAATCAGCCCCAGCATTTT. Its translation: CASSLGGINQPQHF.

CDR3 loop: CASSSTNQPQHF. CDR3 DNA sequence: TGTGCCAGCAGTTCGACTAATCAGCCCCAGCATTTT. This chain connects TRBV6-6 to TRBJ1-5; D gene ambiguous. This CDR3 is built from 12 residues. Trimming took 4 bases from V and 4 from J, leaving 5 bases between them. The V gene's germline CDR1 is MNHNY and CDR2 SVGAGI (reference sequence).